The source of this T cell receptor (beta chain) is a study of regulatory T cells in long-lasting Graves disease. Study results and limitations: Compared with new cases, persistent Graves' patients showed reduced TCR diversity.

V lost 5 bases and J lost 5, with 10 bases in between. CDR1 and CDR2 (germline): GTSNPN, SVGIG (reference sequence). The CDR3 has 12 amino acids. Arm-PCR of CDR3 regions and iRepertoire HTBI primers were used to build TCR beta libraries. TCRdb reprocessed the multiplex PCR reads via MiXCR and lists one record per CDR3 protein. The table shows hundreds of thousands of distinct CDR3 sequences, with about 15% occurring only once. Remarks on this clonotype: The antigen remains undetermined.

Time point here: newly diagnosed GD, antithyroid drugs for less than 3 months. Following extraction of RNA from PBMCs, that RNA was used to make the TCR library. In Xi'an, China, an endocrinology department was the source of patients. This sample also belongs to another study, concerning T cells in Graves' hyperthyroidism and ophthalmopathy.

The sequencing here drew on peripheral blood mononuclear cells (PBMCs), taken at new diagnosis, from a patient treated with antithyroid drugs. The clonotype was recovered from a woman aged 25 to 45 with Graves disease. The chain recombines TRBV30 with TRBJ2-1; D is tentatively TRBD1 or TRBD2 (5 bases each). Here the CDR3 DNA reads TGTGCCTGGTCGGGACCAAACAATGAGCAGTTCTTC. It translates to CAWSGPNNEQFF.